The 2 T cell receptor beta chains below were found in one sample sequenced in a study of tumor-infiltrating lymphocytes in primary liver carcinoma. The tissue used was unsorted bulk material of about 19-34 mg. RNA and DNA were co-extracted from it with the AllPrep DNA/RNA mini kit. Priming with a constant-region primer yielded TCR beta cDNA from about 540 ng total RNA. For TCR beta, libraries were produced by three nested multiplex PCR rounds using slightly modified ARM-PCR. With TRBV1-TRBV30 forward primers and a C-beta reverse primer, the first two PCR rounds were run for about 10 cycles each. TCRdb independently ran MiXCR on the multiplex PCR reads; one entry per CDR3 protein. This table holds approximately 100,000 distinct CDR3 sequences, approximately 70% found once. The sample taken for sequencing was liver tumor tissue from sampling region 2. Regarding subset: tumor region T2, inferior pole. The origin of the receptors is a woman aged 55-75 years with primary liver carcinoma and hepatitis B virus infection.

Notes on this clonotype: A single base separates this from a much larger clone, so it may be a read error. V is TRBV5-4 and J is TRBJ2-1; D possibly corresponds to TRBD2 (6 bases). Trimming pared 1 base from V and 5 bases from J, leaving 22 bases between. This CDR3 is built from 18 residues. Germline CDR1 SGHNT, CDR2 YYREEE (reference sequence). CDR3 protein: CASSLTARLVSIHNEQFF. The DNA for the CDR3 is TGTGCCAGCAGCTTGACGGCACGACTAGTTTCAATTCACAATGAGCAGTTCTTC. The whole variable domain, filled in from reference TRBV5-4 and TRBJ2-1, reads ETGVTQSPTHLIKTRGQQVTLRCSSQSGHNTVSWYQQALGQGPQFIFQYYREEENGRGNFPPRFSGLQFPNYSSELNVNALELDDSALYLCASSLTARLVSIHNEQFFGPGTRLTVL.

Only one count was recorded for this clonotype. A junction boundary mismatches the germline segment, possibly from a read error. The gene calls are TRBV12-3 or TRBV12-4 and TRBJ1-1; tentative D call: TRBD1 (5 bases). The CDR3 consists of 13 residues. CDR3 bases: TGTGCTAGCAACCGGGGGGTTAGCACTGAAGCTTTCTTT. Its protein is CASNRGVSTEAFF.